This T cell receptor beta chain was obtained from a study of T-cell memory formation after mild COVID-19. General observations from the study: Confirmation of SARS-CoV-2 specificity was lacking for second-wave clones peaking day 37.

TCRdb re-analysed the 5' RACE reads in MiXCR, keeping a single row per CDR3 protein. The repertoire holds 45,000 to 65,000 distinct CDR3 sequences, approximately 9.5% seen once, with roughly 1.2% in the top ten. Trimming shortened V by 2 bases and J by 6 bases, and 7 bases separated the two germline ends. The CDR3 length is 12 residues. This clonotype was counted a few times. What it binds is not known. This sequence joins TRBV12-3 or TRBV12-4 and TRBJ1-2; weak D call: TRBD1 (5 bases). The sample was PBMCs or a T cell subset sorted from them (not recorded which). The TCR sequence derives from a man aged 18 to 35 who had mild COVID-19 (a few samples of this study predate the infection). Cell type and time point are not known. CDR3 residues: CASSLLGHGYTF. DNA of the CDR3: TGTGCCAGCAGTTTACTGGGACATGGCTACACCTTC.